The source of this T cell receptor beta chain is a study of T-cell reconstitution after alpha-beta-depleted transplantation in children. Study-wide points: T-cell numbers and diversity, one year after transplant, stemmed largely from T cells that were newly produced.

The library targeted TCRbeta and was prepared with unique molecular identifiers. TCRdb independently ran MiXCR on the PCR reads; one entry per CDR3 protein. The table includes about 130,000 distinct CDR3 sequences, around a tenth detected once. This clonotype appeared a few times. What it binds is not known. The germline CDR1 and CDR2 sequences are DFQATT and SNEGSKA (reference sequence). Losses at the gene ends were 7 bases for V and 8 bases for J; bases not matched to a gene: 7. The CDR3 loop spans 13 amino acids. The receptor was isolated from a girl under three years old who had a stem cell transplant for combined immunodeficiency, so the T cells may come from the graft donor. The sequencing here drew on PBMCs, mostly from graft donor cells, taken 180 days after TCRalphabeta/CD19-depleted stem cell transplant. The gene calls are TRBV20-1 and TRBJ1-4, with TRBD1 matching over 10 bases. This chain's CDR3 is CSVGDRGGEKLFF. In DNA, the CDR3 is TGCAGTGTGGGGGACAGGGGAGGAGAAAAACTGTTTTTT.